Below, one T cell receptor beta chain is given with its context. Its specificity is not known. The data stem from a study of CD4+ T cells in melanoma. General study points: CD8+ T cell, macrophage and B cell function reportedly correlated with neoantigen-specific CD4+ T cells. Neoantigen-specific CD4+ T cells in melanoma reportedly had diverse differentiation states.

The V end lost 3 bases, the J end lost 4 bases, and 17 bases lay between the germline ends. Per the germline V gene, CDR1 is SGHKS and CDR2 is YYEKEE (reference sequence). CDR3 length: 15 residues. The method was immunoSEQ multiplex PCR; TCRdb's version includes in-frame clones alone and lacks a portion of them. The repertoire holds about 10,000 clones, with approximately 78% as singletons. The sample was cells from a culture (not recorded whether cultured in vitro). The source is a human donor with melanoma. The chain carries TRBV5-5 and TRBJ2-7; D is perhaps TRBD2 (6 bases). The CDR3 loop is CASSSSPQGLYEQYF. The CDR3 DNA follows: TGTGCCAGCAGCTCCAGTCCCCAGGGACTTTACGAGCAGTACTTC.